The rows below give T cell receptor beta chains drawn from one sample of a study of blood T cell repertoires in COVID-19. Method: immunoSEQ multiplex PCR; TCRdb's copy keeps in-frame clones and lacks some. Of 150,000 to 170,000 clones listed, 84% are singletons. Sequencing used PBMCs or T cells enriched from blood (not recorded which). These receptors came from a man in his fifties who had recovered from COVID-19. The CDR3 runs from the conserved cysteine through the conserved F or W. D genes are given only for firm matches. Some rows have no size entry. The others give once, few or many, or a class for an expanded clone.

j_gene | v_gene | abundance | len | d_gene | CDR3nt | CDR3aa
TRBJ1-1 | TRBV15 | NA | 11 | NA | TGTGCCACCGCTCTACGGGGGGAAGCTTTCTTT | CATALRGEAFF
TRBJ1-1 | TRBV5-1 | NA | 13 | NA | TGCGCCAGTCGACAGTCCATGAACACTGAAGCTTTCTTT | CASRQSMNTEAFF
TRBJ2-5 | TRBV29-1 | many | 15 | NA | TGCAGCGTTGAAGATCACGGCAGGGTTCAAGAGACCCAGTACTTC | CSVEDHGRVQETQYF
TRBJ1-5 | TRBV11-3 | once | 14 | NA | TGTGCCAGCAGCCCCGGACACCTCAATCAGCCCCAGCATTTT | CASSPGHLNQPQHF
TRBJ1-1 | TRBV5-5 | few | 14 | NA | TGTGCCAGCAGCTTGGGCAGGCGTGACACTGAAGCTTTCTTT | CASSLGRRDTEAFF
TRBJ2-1 | TRBV6-5 | NA | 13 | TRBD1 | TGTGCCAGCAGACCGACAGGGCGGAATGAGCAGTTCTTC | CASRPTGRNEQFF
TRBJ2-5 | TRBV5-4 | NA | 17 | TRBD2 | TGTGCCAGCAGCCTACCCCCTCGGGGGGGGGACCAAGAGACCCAGTACTTC | CASSLPPRGGDQETQYF
TRBJ2-2 | TRBV29-1 | NA | 14 | TRBD1 | TGCAGCGTCCGTAAGGGGACAGTGACCGGGGAGCTGTTTTTT | CSVRKGTVTGELFF
TRBJ2-1 | TRBV19 | NA | 15 | TRBD2 | TGTGCCAGTACTCGCGGACTAGCGGGGTTCAATGAGCAGTTCTTC | CASTRGLAGFNEQFF
TRBJ1-1 | TRBV3-1/TRBV3-2 | NA | 13 | NA | TGTGCCAGCAGCAGAGGCTTGAACACTGAAGCTTTCTTT | CASSRGLNTEAFF
TRBJ2-2 | TRBV5-6 | NA | 16 | TRBD2 | TGTGCCAGCAGCTTGTCCGCGGGGGGGCTTTCCGGGGAGCTGTTTTTT | CASSLSAGGLSGELFF
TRBJ2-5 | TRBV3-1/TRBV3-2 | NA | 14 | TRBD2 | TGTGCCAGCAGCCAGGTACTAGCGGGGGAGACCCAGTACTTC | CASSQVLAGETQYF
TRBJ1-2 | TRBV14 | NA | 15 | TRBD1 | TGTGCCAGCAGCAGCCGACAGGGGCCCCCTCTAGGCTACACCTTC | CASSSRQGPPLGYTF
TRBJ2-3 | TRBV15 | NA | 16 | NA | TGTGCCACCAGCAGAGGTTCCGCGGATAGCACAGATACGCAGTATTTT | CATSRGSADSTDTQYF
TRBJ2-5 | TRBV25-1 | NA | 14 | NA | TGTGCCAGCAGTTCCCCGGGAATCCAAGAGACCCAGTACTTC | CASSSPGIQETQYF
TRBJ1-1 | TRBV7-9 | NA | 12 | NA | TGTGCCAGCAGCTTCACCGGGACAGAAGCTTTCTTT | CASSFTGTEAFF
TRBJ1-1 | TRBV2 | NA | 14 | TRBD1 | TGTGCCAGCAGCGCAGGGGGTAGGGACACTGAAGCTTTCTTT | CASSAGGRDTEAFF
TRBJ1-6 | TRBV5-1 | NA | 15 | NA | TGCGCCAGCAGCTTGGCCGCCAGTAATTATTCACCCCTCCACTTT | CASSLAASNYSPLHF
TRBJ2-1 | TRBV2 | NA | 17 | TRBD2 | TGTGCCAGCAGTGAATACCTAGCGGGGGGGATTTACAATGAGCAGTTCTTC | CASSEYLAGGIYNEQFF
TRBJ2-2 | TRBV5-1 | NA | 15 | NA | TGCGCCAGCAGCTTGAACAGGGTGAACACCGGGGAGCTGTTTTTT | CASSLNRVNTGELFF
TRBJ2-7 | TRBV15 | once | 13 | TRBD1 | TGTGCCACCAGCAGAGATCGTAGGGGGCGGCAGTACTTC | CATSRDRRGRQYF
TRBJ1-6 | TRBV6-5 | NA | 15 | NA | TGTGCCAGCAGTCAGTTTGGCCCCTATAATTCACCCCTCCACTTT | CASSQFGPYNSPLHF
TRBJ2-3 | TRBV6-5 | NA | 15 | NA | TGTGCCAGCAGGTCGCAGGGGGAGGTATGGGGTACGCAGTATTTT | CASRSQGEVWGTQYF
TRBJ2-7 | TRBV18 | NA | 12 | NA | TGTGCCAGCTCACCAGGCAGCTACGAGCAGTACTTC | CASSPGSYEQYF
TRBJ2-5 | TRBV7-6 | NA | 16 | TRBD1 | TGTGCCAGCAGCTTAGTGTGGGGACAGGGTGGTGAGACCCAGTACTTC | CASSLVWGQGGETQYF
TRBJ2-6 | TRBV5-1 | NA | 15 | NA | TGCGCCAGCAGCCCCCAGGGTTCTGGGGCCAACGTCCTGACTTTC | CASSPQGSGANVLTF
TRBJ2-2 | TRBV5-1 | NA | 17 | TRBD1 | TGCGCCAGCAGCTTGGAACAGGGGGCCTCGAACACCGGGGAGCTGTTTTTT | CASSLEQGASNTGELFF
TRBJ1-1 | TRBV28 | NA | 12 | NA | TGTGCCAGCAGTGAGATGAACACTGAAGCTTTCTTT | CASSEMNTEAFF
TRBJ2-3 | TRBV5-4 | once | 15 | NA | TGTGCCAGCAGCTTGCCCCTAGGTGACACAGATACGCAGTATTTT | CASSLPLGDTDTQYF
TRBJ2-1 | TRBV5-1 | NA | 16 | TRBD2 | TGCGCCAGCAGCTTGGGAGCGGGGGGAACCAACAATGAGCAGTTCTTC | CASSLGAGGTNNEQFF
TRBJ2-5 | TRBV11-3 | NA | 17 | TRBD2 | TGTGCCAGCAGCTTAGTCTCGGATAGCGGGGCCCTCGGGACCCAGTACTTC | CASSLVSDSGALGTQYF
TRBJ1-2 | TRBV10-3 | NA | 14 | NA | TGTGCCATCAACGCCCCGGGACAAGGATTGGGCTACACCTTC | CAINAPGQGLGYTF
TRBJ1-1 | TRBV20-1 | NA | 11 | NA | TGCAGTGCTAGACTCAACACTGAAGCTTTCTTT | CSARLNTEAFF
TRBJ1-6 | TRBV30 | NA | 14 | NA | TGTGCCTGGAGTGTAGGAGGCCTCTCCCTACCCCTCCACTTT | CAWSVGGLSLPLHF
TRBJ1-1 | TRBV6-2/TRBV6-3 | NA | 15 | TRBD1 | TGTGCCAGCAGTTACCCACCGGGACAGGGGACTGAAGCTTTCTTT | CASSYPPGQGTEAFF
TRBJ2-1 | TRBV11-3 | NA | 15 | TRBD1 | TGTGCCAGCAGCTACCGGGACAGGGCCTACAATGAGCAGTTCTTC | CASSYRDRAYNEQFF
TRBJ1-3 | TRBV18 | NA | 16 | NA | TGTGCCAGCTCAACACTAGATCAGGGGCCGGGAAACACCATATATTTT | CASSTLDQGPGNTIYF
TRBJ1-6 | TRBV11-1 | once | 15 | NA | TGTGCCAGCAGCTTAGTATCGGGTATTGATTCACCCCTCCACTTT | CASSLVSGIDSPLHF
TRBJ2-5 | TRBV15 | NA | 14 | NA | TGTGCCACCAGCAGGACAGGAGCACAAGAGACCCAGTACTTC | CATSRTGAQETQYF
TRBJ2-5 | TRBV29-1 | few | 14 | NA | TGCAGCGTTGTGGCGGGGGCCGGGGGGGAGACCCAGTACTTC | CSVVAGAGGETQYF
TRBJ1-2 | TRBV6-6 | NA | 15 | TRBD1 | TGTGCCAGCAGTTACCGTGACAGGGATAACTATGGCTACACCTTC | CASSYRDRDNYGYTF
TRBJ2-7 | TRBV29-1 | NA | 15 | TRBD1 | TGCAGCGTTGAAACCGGGACAGGGGGTAGATACGAGCAGTACTTC | CSVETGTGGRYEQYF
TRBJ2-1 | TRBV7-2 | NA | 17 | NA | TGTGCCAGCAGCTTAGTCATACCTAGCGCTTCCTACAATGAGCAGTTCTTC | CASSLVIPSASYNEQFF
TRBJ2-2 | TRBV2 | once | 14 | TRBD2 | TGTGCCAGCAGTGAGGCGGGGGGGTCCGGGGAGCTGTTTTTT | CASSEAGGSGELFF
TRBJ2-2 | TRBV5-1 | NA | 15 | NA | TGCGCCAGCATCCCCGGGACACCGAACACCGGGGAGCTGTTTTTT | CASIPGTPNTGELFF
TRBJ2-7 | TRBV12-5 | NA | 16 | NA | TGTGCTAGTGGTTCCACCAGGGTCGGAGTCAAATACGAGCAGTACTTC | CASGSTRVGVKYEQYF
TRBJ2-3 | TRBV6-5 | NA | 14 | TRBD2 | TGTGCCAGCACGGGACTACAATCCACAGATACGCAGTATTTT | CASTGLQSTDTQYF
TRBJ2-6 | TRBV6-2/TRBV6-3 | NA | 15 | NA | TGTGCCAGCAGTTTACAGGGATCTGGGGCCAACGTCCTGACTTTC | CASSLQGSGANVLTF
TRBJ2-5 | TRBV19 | NA | 16 | TRBD1 | TGTGCCAGTAGTATCGGGACAGCCAAACTACAAGAGACCCAGTACTTC | CASSIGTAKLQETQYF
TRBJ2-1 | TRBV12-3/TRBV12-4 | NA | 11 | NA | TGTGCCAGCAGTTTTGTCGGTGAGCAGTTCTTC | CASSFVGEQFF
TRBJ1-3 | TRBV18 | NA | 15 | TRBD1 | TGTGCCAGCTCACCTGGGACAGGAAGTTCAAACACCATATATTTT | CASSPGTGSSNTIYF